The 32 T cell receptor beta chains given below trace back to one sample, sequenced in a study of cytomegalovirus exposure and HLA in healthy donors (dated by TCRdb to about 2017). Library method: the immunoSEQ multiplex PCR assay. The multiplex PCR relied on a mix of 60 forward primers for TCR Vbeta segments and 13 reverse primers for TCR Jbeta segments. As stored in TCRdb, this immuneACCESS dataset retains in-frame rearrangements with V and J assigned. A fraction of the clones does not appear; measured against another copy, unresolved V genes explain less than half of the discrepancy, and the remainder lacks a known reason. The sample table records roughly 110,000 clones; about 70% of these occur just once. The top ten clones comprise 0.79% of the sample. Input material: PBMCs. Source of these receptors: a boy aged 5-17 years in good health and CMV-seronegative.

The genes are TRBV5-1 and TRBJ2-1, with D maybe TRBD2 (6 bases). V lost 4 bases and J 5 bases, leaving 19 bases between the germline ends. This CDR3 is built from 16 residues. In germline, CDR1 is SGHRS, CDR2 YFSETQ. The CDR3 region is CASSTLADFYDNEQFF. CDR3 nucleotides: TGCGCCAGCAGCACCTTAGCGGACTTTTACGACAATGAGCAGTTCTTC. The full variable domain, its missing parts supplied by reference TRBV5-1 and TRBJ2-1, is KAGVTQTPRYLIKTRGQQVTLSCSPISGHRSVSWYQQTPGQGLQFLFEYFSETQRNKGNFPGRFSGRQFSNSRSEMNVSTLELGDSALYLCASSTLADFYDNEQFFGPGTRLTVL.

The CDR3 DNA is TGCGCCAGCAGCCAAGATTTACTAGCGGGGGGGCGCGAGCAGTACTTC. This gives the protein CASSQDLLAGGREQYF. The rearrangement uses TRBV4-3 and TRBJ2-7, with 13 bases aligning to TRBD2. The CDR3 runs to 16 residues. V was clipped by 0 bases and J by 6 bases; unmatched bases: 5. CDR1 is LGHNA and CDR2 is YSLEER in the germline V gene.

This clone turned up a few times. V usage is TRBV6-5 and J usage is TRBJ1-1; a weak D match, TRBD1 (5 bases). Germline loops: CDR1 MNHEY, CDR2 SVGAGI. This CDR3 region has 13 residues. V was clipped by 11 bases and J by 1 base, with 14 bases between them. In DNA form, the CDR3 reads TGTGCCGCATGGGGACTGAAGAACACTGAAGCTTTCTTT. Translated, it gives CAAWGLKNTEAFF.

This rearrangement joins TRBV30 to TRBJ1-2, with TRBD1 as a possible D gene (5 bases). The V end lost 4 bases, the J end lost 8 bases, and 17 bases lay between the germline ends. The CDR3 loop spans 13 amino acids. Germline CDR1 reads GTSNPN; CDR2 reads SVGIG (reference sequence). The CDR3 loop is CAWKDGHLWGYTF. The CDR3 nucleotides read TGTGCCTGGAAGGACGGACATCTTTGGGGCTACACCTTC.

The chain links TRBV2 to TRBJ1-5, with 7 positions matching TRBD1. J gave up 3 bases and V 9 bases, and 11 bases lay outside the gene matches. The CDR3 consists of 15 residues. In germline, CDR1 is SNHLY, CDR2 FYNNEI. CDR3 region: CASQSPGQLNQPQHF. The CDR3 coding sequence is TGTGCCAGTCAGTCGCCGGGACAGCTCAATCAGCCCCAGCATTTT.

The J gene is TRBJ2-7, the V gene TRBV4-3; D perhaps matches TRBD1 (6 bases). CDR1 and CDR2 (germline): LGHNA, YSLEER. With 0 bases removed from V and 3 bases from J, the gap between germline ends came to 15 bases. The CDR3 is 16 amino acids. The DNA for the CDR3 is TGCGCCAGCAGCCAAGACCTCCGGACAGTTTTCTACGAGCAGTACTTC. Protein product: CASSQDLRTVFYEQYF.

This chain connects TRBV10-3 to TRBJ2-5; possible D gene TRBD1, 6 bases. The germline V gene has CDR1 ENHRY and CDR2 SYGVKD. The CDR3 contains 13 residues. Between the trimmed V and J ends, which lost 2 bases and 5 bases, there was a span of 9 bases. CDR3 nucleotides: TGTGCCATCAGTGAGACAGGGATGGAGACCCAGTACTTC. Amino acids: CAISETGMETQYF.

V gene TRBV7-9 combines with J gene TRBJ1-4, with no clear D. V lost 6 bases to trimming and J lost 8 bases, with 10 bases between them. CDR1 is SEHNR, CDR2 FQNEAQ, per germline (reference sequence). The CDR3 loop spans 12 amino acids. This CDR3 is CASSLPGEKLFF. In DNA form, the CDR3 reads TGTGCCAGCAGTCTGCCGGGGGAAAAACTGTTTTTT.

The rearrangement uses TRBV5-6 and TRBJ2-2; TRBD2 matches at 14 bases. Germline lookup yields CDR1 SGHDT and CDR2 YYEEEE. This CDR3 has 17 residues. Trimming cost V 4 bases and J 7 bases; bases outside gene matches: 9. The CDR3: CASSLGLAGVSNGELFF. DNA of the CDR3: TGTGCCAGCAGCCTGGGACTAGCGGGAGTATCTAACGGGGAGCTGTTTTTT.

The chain links TRBV28 to TRBJ1-2; D may be TRBD1 (5 bases). The V end was cut by 4 bases, the J end by 3 bases, with 9 bases between. This CDR3 contains 13 residues. Germline V gene lookup returns CDR1 MDHEN and CDR2 SYDVKM. The CDR3 is CASSSLGHYGYTF. CDR3 nucleotide sequence: TGTGCCAGCAGTTCGTTGGGGCACTATGGCTACACCTTC.

The CDR3 sequence is CSVEDQGSGAYGYTF. CDR3 DNA: TGCAGCGTTGAAGATCAAGGCAGCGGTGCCTATGGCTACACCTTC. This chain joins TRBV29-1 and TRBJ1-2; no clear D gene. Trimming took off 0 bases at V and 4 bases at J, with 15 bases between the two ends. CDR1 is SQVTM and CDR2 is ANQGSEA in the germline V gene. This CDR3 is 15 amino acids long.

This rearrangement joins TRBV10-3 to TRBJ1-2; D is perhaps TRBD1 (6 bases). V lost 4 bases to trimming and J lost 7 bases, with 22 bases between them. The CDR3 extends over 16 amino acids. Germline V gene lookup returns CDR1 ENHRY and CDR2 SYGVKD. The CDR3, as DNA: TGTGCCATCAGTGGGGAAAGGGGGATTGGTCACAGTGGCTACACCTTC. Translating it yields CAISGERGIGHSGYTF.

The J gene is TRBJ2-5, the V gene TRBV6-1; no reliable D call. CDR1 MNHNS and CDR2 SASEGT come from the germline V gene. The CDR3 runs to 14 residues. The V end was cut by 8 bases, the J end by 5 bases, with 18 bases between. The CDR3 sequence is CASRHSTSGETQYF. The CDR3, as DNA: TGTGCCAGCCGACATTCCACGAGTGGGGAGACCCAGTACTTC.

V is TRBV6-5 and J is TRBJ1-1; D ambiguous. CDR1 MNHEY and CDR2 SVGAGI come from the germline V gene. The CDR3 has 14 residues. Trimming removed 6 bases at V and 4 bases at J, with 15 bases between. CDR3 amino acids: CASSLGVLGTEAFF. In DNA, the CDR3 is TGTGCCAGCAGCCTGGGAGTGCTGGGCACTGAAGCTTTCTTT.

The chain links TRBV4-2 to TRBJ2-1; D gene unclear. Germline CDR1 reads LGHNA; CDR2 reads YNFKEQ. Trimming took 5 bases from V and 7 from J, leaving 24 bases between them. The CDR3 runs to 17 residues. CDR3 in DNA: TGTGCCAGCAGCGAACAAGCTTTAGGCGGAGAATGGAATGAGCAGTTCTTC. Amino acid sequence: CASSEQALGGEWNEQFF.

This chain's CDR3 is CASSLVGTGAYEQYF. The CDR3 coding sequence is TGTGCCAGCAGCTTAGTCGGGACAGGGGCCTACGAGCAGTACTTC. This chain connects TRBV7-2 to TRBJ2-5; 10 bases line up with TRBD1. The tail of the sequence fits TRBJ2-7 better, so the J call may be wrong. Germline V gives CDR1 SGHTA, CDR2 FQGNSA. CDR3 length: 15 residues.

The rearrangement joins TRBV27 to TRBJ2-7; D remains unclear. The CDR3 loop spans 12 amino acids. Trimming shortened V by 5 bases and J by 0 bases, and 5 bases separated the two germline ends. The germline V gene encodes CDR1 MNHEY and CDR2 SMNVEV (reference sequence). CDR3: CASSHYSYEQYF. In nucleotides, the CDR3 is TGTGCCAGCAGTCACTACTCCTACGAGCAGTACTTC.

The V and J genes are TRBV5-1 and TRBJ2-7; 10 bases fit TRBD1. The CDR3 has 13 amino acids. Looked up from germline, CDR1 is SGHRS and CDR2 is YFSETQ. V gave up 7 bases and J gave up 7 bases; unmatched junction bases: 8. Here the CDR3 DNA reads TGCGCCAGCCGTGGGACAGGGGAAGGTGAGCAGTACTTC. The encoded protein is CASRGTGEGEQYF.

V usage is TRBV5-4 and J usage is TRBJ2-3, with TRBD1 as a possible D gene (6 bases). This CDR3 comprises 15 residues. Trimming removed 0 bases from V and 3 bases from J, with 11 bases in between. Per the germline V gene, CDR1 is SGHNT and CDR2 is YYREEE (reference sequence). CDR3 sequence (DNA): TGTGCCAGCAGCTTGGCCGCAGGGGAAACAGATACGCAGTATTTT. Encoded protein: CASSLAAGETDTQYF. The variable domain in full, completed from reference TRBV5-4 and TRBJ2-3, reads ETGVTQSPTHLIKTRGQQVTLRCSSQSGHNTVSWYQQALGQGPQFIFQYYREEENGRGNFPPRFSGLQFPNYSSELNVNALELDDSALYLCASSLAAGETDTQYFGPGTRLTVL.

This sequence joins TRBV20-1 and TRBJ2-7; 7 bases are a match to TRBD2. The CDR3 has 11 amino acids. Germline CDR1 reads DFQATT; CDR2 reads SNEGSKA (reference sequence). The V gene end was trimmed by 3 bases and the J gene end by 6 bases; junction bases not matched to a gene: 2. CDR3 region: CSARGGAEQYF. The CDR3 DNA follows: TGCAGTGCTAGGGGAGGGGCCGAGCAGTACTTC.

This clone was observed a few times. This rearrangement joins TRBV6-4 to TRBJ1-6; D perhaps matches TRBD1 (5 bases). This CDR3 is built from 14 residues. Germline V gene sequence: CDR1 MRHNA, CDR2 SNTAGT. Deletions cut 4 bases from V and 9 bases from J, with 13 bases between. The CDR3 DNA reads TGTGCCAGCAGTGGTAGACAGCCACTTTCACCCCTCCACTTT. Translated: CASSGRQPLSPLHF.

This sequence joins TRBV28 and TRBJ2-7, with D maybe TRBD2 (6 bases). CDR1 and CDR2 (germline): MDHEN, SYDVKM. The CDR3 totals 16 residues. V dropped 6 bases and J dropped 3 bases, with 21 bases sitting between them. The CDR3 DNA sequence: TGTGCCAGCAGCCGAGGGGTTAGGGAGGTTATCTACGAGCAGTACTTC. It is translated as CASSRGVREVIYEQYF.

This rearrangement joins TRBV14 to TRBJ2-1, with 10 nucleotides matching TRBD1. Germline lookup yields CDR1 SGHDN and CDR2 FVKESK. V trimming: 1 base; J trimming: 7 bases; junction bases outside the gene matches: 7. CDR3 length: 16 residues. The CDR3 region has the DNA TGTGCCAGCAGCCAAGGGGGGACAGGGGACAAAAATGAGCAGTTCTTC. It translates to CASSQGGTGDKNEQFF.

This clone was detected a few times. The chain recombines TRBV13 with TRBJ2-3; 9 bases fit TRBD1. CDR1 and CDR2 from the germline V gene are PRHDT and FYEKMQ (reference sequence). The CDR3 extends over 16 amino acids. V shed 5 bases, J shed 0 bases, and the junction held 6 bases outside the gene matches. The CDR3 DNA follows: TGTGCCAGCAGCCCGGGGACAGGGACTAGCACAGATACGCAGTATTTT. Its protein is CASSPGTGTSTDTQYF.

This clone was counted between two and nine times. The chain carries TRBV9 and TRBJ2-5, with D possibly TRBD2 on 6 matching bases. V lost 2 bases, J lost 1 base, and 9 bases lay in between. The CDR3 totals 14 residues. Per the germline V gene, CDR1 is SGDLS and CDR2 is YYNGEE. The CDR3 loop reads CASSVFSGQETQYF. As DNA, the CDR3 is TGTGCCAGCAGCGTGTTTAGCGGCCAAGAGACCCAGTACTTC.

V is TRBV2 and J is TRBJ2-2; 8 bases are shared with TRBD2. The germline gives CDR1 SNHLY, CDR2 FYNNEI. J gave up 5 bases and V 4 bases, and 9 bases lay outside the gene matches. The CDR3 runs to 16 residues. Here the CDR3 reads CASSVRGLVPTGELFF. CDR3 DNA sequence: TGTGCCAGCAGTGTAAGGGGACTAGTTCCGACCGGGGAGCTGTTTTTT. The full variable domain, its missing parts supplied by reference TRBV2 and TRBJ2-2, is EPEVTQTPSHQVTQMGQEVILRCVPISNHLYFYWYRQILGQKVEFLVSFYNNEISEKSEIFDDQFSVERPDGSNFTLKIRSTKLEDSAMYFCASSVRGLVPTGELFFGEGSRLTVL.

Comments on this clone: A read error may account for a junction end that differs from germline. The chain has TRBV18 and TRBJ1-2; 7 bases are a match to TRBD1. Germline V gives CDR1 KGHSH, CDR2 LQKENI. The CDR3 is 14 residues long. In DNA form, the CDR3 reads TGTGCCAGCACACCGGACAGGATCTACCCAGGGGGGACCTTC. Amino acid sequence: CASTPDRIYPGGTF.

The chain is built from TRBV30 and TRBJ1-2; D uncertain. Germline CDR1 reads GTSNPN; CDR2 reads SVGIG (reference sequence). The ends were cut back, 8 bases at V and 8 bases at J, with 6 bases in the middle. This CDR3 spans 8 amino acids. The chain's CDR3 is CALGGYTF. The DNA for the CDR3 is TGTGCCCTTGGCGGCTACACCTTC.

V gene TRBV5-1 combines with J gene TRBJ2-1, with 9 bases matching TRBD2. The CDR3 contains 15 residues. The ends lost 0 bases at V and 4 bases at J; junction bases unmatched: 2. Germline V gene sequence: CDR1 SGHRS, CDR2 YFSETQ. DNA of the CDR3: TGCGCCAGCAGCTTGGTGACTAGCGGTTACAATGAGCAGTTCTTC. Protein: CASSLVTSGYNEQFF.

This chain connects TRBV2 to TRBJ2-1; TRBD2 agrees at 11 bases. Germline V gene data show CDR1 as SNHLY and CDR2 as FYNNEI. The V gene end was trimmed by 6 bases and the J gene end by 0 bases; junction bases not matched to a gene: 19. The CDR3 totals 21 residues. The CDR3: CASSEWDRLAGPTYSYNEQFF. The CDR3 coding sequence is TGTGCCAGCAGCGAATGGGACCGACTAGCGGGACCGACCTACTCCTACAATGAGCAGTTCTTC. The whole variable domain, remainder taken from reference TRBV2 and TRBJ2-1, is EPEVTQTPSHQVTQMGQEVILRCVPISNHLYFYWYRQILGQKVEFLVSFYNNEISEKSEIFDDQFSVERPDGSNFTLKIRSTKLEDSAMYFCASSEWDRLAGPTYSYNEQFFGPGTRLTVL.

V gene TRBV2 combines with J gene TRBJ1-1; 8 bases agree with TRBD1. CDR1 SNHLY and CDR2 FYNNEI come from the germline V gene. Losses at the gene ends were 6 bases for V and 5 bases for J; bases not matched to a gene: 5. The CDR3 has 13 amino acids. This chain's CDR3 is CASRSQGETEAFF. In DNA form, the CDR3 reads TGTGCCAGCAGGTCACAGGGGGAGACTGAAGCTTTCTTT.

The J gene is TRBJ2-7, the V gene TRBV13; D remains unclear. V was shortened by 0 bases and J by 2 bases, with 8 bases between the two germline ends. The length of the CDR3 is 14 residues. Germline V lookup: CDR1 PRHDT, CDR2 FYEKMQ (reference sequence). CDR3 residues: CASSLGGRTYEQYF. The CDR3 nucleotides are TGTGCCAGCAGCTTAGGCGGTCGAACCTACGAGCAGTACTTC. Filled out from reference TRBV13 and TRBJ2-7, the complete variable domain reads AAGVIQSPRHLIKEKRETATLKCYPIPRHDTVYWYQQGPGQDPQFLISFYEKMQSDKGSIPDRFSAQQFSDYHSELNMSSLELGDSALYFCASSLGGRTYEQYFGPGTRLTVT.